Following are 9 T cell receptor beta chains from one sample sequenced in a study of Ad26.COV2.S vaccination and SARS-CoV-2 variants. The treatment: 15 to 20 received Ad26.COV2.S at low or high dose, single or two shots; several received placebo; per-sample allocation not given. Sample collection was performed on day 63 after the first vaccine or placebo injection. Some clones are missing from TCRdb's copy, which holds only in-frame ones; the method was immunoSEQ multiplex PCR. The data contain hundreds of thousands of clones, roughly 89% of them seen just once; the ten biggest clones take up over 2%. The sample in question was peripheral blood, obtained in a trial of Ad26.COV2.S vaccine versus placebo. These receptors all come from a person between 18 and 60 years old who received the Ad26.COV2.S COVID-19 vaccine or a placebo.

The CDR3 DNA reads TGTGCCAGCTCATCCCAGGGAGACTCTGAAGCTTTCTTT. Encoded protein: CASSSQGDSEAFF. The gene calls are TRBV18 and TRBJ1-1, with D possibly being TRBD1 (5 bases). The CDR3 is made up of 13 amino acids. CDR1 KGHSH and CDR2 LQKENI come from the germline V gene. Trimming removed 5 bases from V and 6 bases from J, with 13 bases in between.

This clone was counted a single time. The chain employs TRBV4-1 and TRBJ1-5; TRBD1 agrees at 8 bases. The CDR3 totals 16 residues. From germline, CDR1 is MGHRA and CDR2 YSYEKL. The ends lost 3 bases at V and 4 bases at J; junction bases unmatched: 8. In nucleotides, the CDR3 is TGCGCCAGCAGCCATCCTGACAGGGGAGGTAATCAGCCCCAGCATTTT. Encoded protein: CASSHPDRGGNQPQHF.

This sequence joins TRBV18 and TRBJ2-7; 8 bases fit TRBD1. The V gene's germline CDR1 is KGHSH and CDR2 LQKENI. The J segment lost 3 bases and the V segment lost 3 bases, leaving 4 bases of the junction unmatched. The length of the CDR3 is 14 residues. CDR3 bases: TGTGCCAGCTCACCCGGGACAGGCTACTACGAGCAGTACTTC. This translates into CASSPGTGYYEQYF.

J is TRBJ1-2 and V is TRBV7-2; no definite D call. V gave up 2 bases and J gave up 4 bases, with 11 bases separating them. CDR1 and CDR2 from the germline V gene are SGHTA and FQGNSA. The CDR3 runs to 14 residues. CDR3 amino acids: CASSLRDPSYGYTF. CDR3 DNA: TGTGCCAGCAGCTTAAGGGATCCCTCCTATGGCTACACCTTC.

The chain uses TRBV7-3 and TRBJ1-2; 9 positions match TRBD1. Germline loops: CDR1 SGHTA, CDR2 FQGTGA. Losses at the gene ends were 7 bases for V and 0 bases for J; bases not matched to a gene: 9. The CDR3 runs 16 residues. The CDR3 bases are TGTGCCAGCAACCACCACCGGGACAGGGCTAACTATGGCTACACCTTC. This encodes CASNHHRDRANYGYTF.

This clone was detected only once. This chain connects TRBV6-5 to TRBJ1-1; D gene unclear. Germline CDR1 MNHEY, CDR2 SVGAGI. CDR3 length equals 12 residues. The V gene lost 3 bases and the J gene lost 2 bases, with 4 bases spanning the gap. CDR3 residues: CASSYINTEAFF. The CDR3 region has the DNA TGTGCCAGCAGTTATATAAACACTGAAGCTTTCTTT.

The chain links TRBV7-9 to TRBJ2-2; D is undetermined. This CDR3 region has 13 residues. CDR1 is SEHNR, CDR2 FQNEAQ, per germline (reference sequence). The V and J ends lost 1 base and 6 bases respectively, with 6 bases between them. This CDR3 reads CASSLDVPGELFF. The CDR3 bases are TGTGCCAGCAGCTTAGATGTCCCCGGGGAGCTGTTTTTT.

V is TRBV24-1 and J is TRBJ2-5; tentatively, D is TRBD1 (6 bases). Germline CDR1 KGHDR, CDR2 SFDVKD. V was trimmed by 5 bases and J by 2 bases, leaving 11 bases between them. The CDR3 is 14 amino acids. In DNA form, the CDR3 reads TGTGCCACCAGTGGACGGACAGCACAAGAGACCCAGTACTTC. This encodes CATSGRTAQETQYF.

J is TRBJ1-3 and V is TRBV19, with unresolved D. The V end lost 6 bases, the J end lost 1 base, and 19 bases lay between the germline ends. Germline CDR1 LNHDA, CDR2 SQIVND (reference sequence). This CDR3 is 17 amino acids long. Written as DNA, the CDR3 is TGTGCCAGTAGCCGCTGGGGTGGAGGGATTTCTGGAAACACCATATATTTT. Its protein product is CASSRWGGGISGNTIYF.